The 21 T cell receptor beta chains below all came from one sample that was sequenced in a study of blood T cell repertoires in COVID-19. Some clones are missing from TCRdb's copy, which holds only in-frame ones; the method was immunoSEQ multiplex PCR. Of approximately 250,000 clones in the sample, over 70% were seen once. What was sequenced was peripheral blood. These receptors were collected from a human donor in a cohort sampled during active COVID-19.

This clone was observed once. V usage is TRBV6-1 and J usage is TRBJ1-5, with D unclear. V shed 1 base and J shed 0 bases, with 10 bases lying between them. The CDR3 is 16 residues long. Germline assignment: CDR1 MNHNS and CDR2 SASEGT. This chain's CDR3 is CASSEDWRYSNQPQHF. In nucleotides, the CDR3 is TGTGCCAGCAGTGAAGATTGGAGATATAGCAATCAGCCCCAGCATTTT.

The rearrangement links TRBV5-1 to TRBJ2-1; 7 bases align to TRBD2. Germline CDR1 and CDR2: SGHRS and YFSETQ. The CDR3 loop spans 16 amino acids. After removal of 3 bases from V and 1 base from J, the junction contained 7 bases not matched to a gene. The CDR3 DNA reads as TGCGCCAGCAGCTACTTAGCGGGCGCTTCCTACAATGAGCAGTTCTTC. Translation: CASSYLAGASYNEQFF.

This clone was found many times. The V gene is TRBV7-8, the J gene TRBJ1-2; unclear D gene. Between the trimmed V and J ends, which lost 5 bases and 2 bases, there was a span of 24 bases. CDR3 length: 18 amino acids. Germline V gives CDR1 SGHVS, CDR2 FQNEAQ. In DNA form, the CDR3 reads TGTGCCAGCAGCCCAGGCCGGGGAGGCCTCTCCCTCAACTATGGCTACACCTTC. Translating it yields CASSPGRGGLSLNYGYTF. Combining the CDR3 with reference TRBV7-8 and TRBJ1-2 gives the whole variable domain GAGVSQSPRYKVAKRGQDVALRCDPISGHVSLFWYQQALGQGPEFLTYFQNEAQLDKSGLPSDRFFAERPEGSVSTLKIQRTQQEDSAVYLCASSPGRGGLSLNYGYTFGSGTRLTVV.

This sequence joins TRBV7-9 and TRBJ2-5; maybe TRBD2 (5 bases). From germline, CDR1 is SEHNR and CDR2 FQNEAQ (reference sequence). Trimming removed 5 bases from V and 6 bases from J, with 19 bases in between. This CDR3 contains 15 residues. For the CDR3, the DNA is TGTGCCAGCAGCGCCAGTGGGTTTGAGGGTCAGACCCAGTACTTC. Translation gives CASSASGFEGQTQYF.

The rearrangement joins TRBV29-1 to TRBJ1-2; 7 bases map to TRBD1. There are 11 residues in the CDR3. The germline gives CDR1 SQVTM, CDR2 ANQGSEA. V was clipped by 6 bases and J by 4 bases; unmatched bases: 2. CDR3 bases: TGCAGCGTCGGGACAGTCTATGGCTACACCTTC. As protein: CSVGTVYGYTF. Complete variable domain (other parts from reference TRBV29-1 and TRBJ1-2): SAVISQKPSRDICQRGTSLTIQCQVDSQVTMMFWYRQQPGQSLTLIATANQGSEATYESGFVIDKFPISRPNLTFSTLTVSNMSPEDSSIYLCSVGTVYGYTFGSGTRLTVV.

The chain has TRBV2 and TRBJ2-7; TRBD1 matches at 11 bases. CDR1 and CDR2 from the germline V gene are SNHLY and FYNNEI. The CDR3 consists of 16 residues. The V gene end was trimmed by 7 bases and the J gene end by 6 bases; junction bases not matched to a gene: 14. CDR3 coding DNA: TGTGCCAGCATTGGGACAGGGGGTAAGGATCGGGGCGAGCAGTACTTC. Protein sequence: CASIGTGGKDRGEQYF. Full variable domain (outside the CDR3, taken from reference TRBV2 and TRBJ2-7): EPEVTQTPSHQVTQMGQEVILRCVPISNHLYFYWYRQILGQKVEFLVSFYNNEISEKSEIFDDQFSVERPDGSNFTLKIRSTKLEDSAMYFCASIGTGGKDRGEQYFGPGTRLTVT.

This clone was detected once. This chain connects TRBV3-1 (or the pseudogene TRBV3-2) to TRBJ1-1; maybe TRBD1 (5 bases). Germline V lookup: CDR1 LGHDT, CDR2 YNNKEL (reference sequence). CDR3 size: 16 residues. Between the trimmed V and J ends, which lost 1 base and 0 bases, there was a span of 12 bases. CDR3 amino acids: CASSQGYTGMNTEAFF. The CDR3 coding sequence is TGTGCCAGCAGCCAAGGGTATACAGGAATGAACACTGAAGCTTTCTTT.

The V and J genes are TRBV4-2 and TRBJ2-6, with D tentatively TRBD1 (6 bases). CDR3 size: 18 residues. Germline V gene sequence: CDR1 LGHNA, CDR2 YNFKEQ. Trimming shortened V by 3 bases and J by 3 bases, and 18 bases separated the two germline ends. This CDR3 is CASSHPDQGSFGANVLTF. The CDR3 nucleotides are TGTGCCAGCAGCCACCCCGATCAGGGGAGTTTTGGGGCCAACGTCCTGACTTTC.

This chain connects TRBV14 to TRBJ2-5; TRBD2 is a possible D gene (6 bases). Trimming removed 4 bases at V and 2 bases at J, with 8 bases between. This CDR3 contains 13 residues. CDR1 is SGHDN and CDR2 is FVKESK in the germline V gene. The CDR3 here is CASSRDSQETQYF. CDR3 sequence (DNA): TGTGCCAGCAGCCGGGACTCACAAGAGACCCAGTACTTC.

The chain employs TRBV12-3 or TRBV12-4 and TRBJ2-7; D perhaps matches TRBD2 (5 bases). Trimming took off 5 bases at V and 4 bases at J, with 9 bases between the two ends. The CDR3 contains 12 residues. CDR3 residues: CASSLGSYEQYF. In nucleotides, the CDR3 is TGTGCCAGCAGTCTAGGGAGTTACGAGCAGTACTTC.

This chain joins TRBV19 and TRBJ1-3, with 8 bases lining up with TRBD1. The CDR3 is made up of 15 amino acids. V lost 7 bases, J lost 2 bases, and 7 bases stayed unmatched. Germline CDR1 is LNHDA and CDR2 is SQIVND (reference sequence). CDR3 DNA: TGTGCCAGTACCACGAGGACAGGGCCTGGAAACACCATATATTTT. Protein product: CASTTRTGPGNTIYF.

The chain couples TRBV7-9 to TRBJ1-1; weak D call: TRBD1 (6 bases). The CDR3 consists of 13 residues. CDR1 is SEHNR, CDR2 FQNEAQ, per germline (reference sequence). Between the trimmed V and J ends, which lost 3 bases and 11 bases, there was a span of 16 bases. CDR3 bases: TGTGCCAGCAGCTTTTCAGGGGAGTCCATCGCTTTCTTT. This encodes CASSFSGESIAFF. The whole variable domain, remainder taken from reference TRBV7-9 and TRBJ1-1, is DTGVSQNPRHKITKRGQNVTFRCDPISEHNRLYWYRQTLGQGPEFLTYFQNEAQLEKSRLLSDRFSAERPKGSFSTLEIQRTEQGDSAMYLCASSFSGESIAFFGQGTRLTVV.

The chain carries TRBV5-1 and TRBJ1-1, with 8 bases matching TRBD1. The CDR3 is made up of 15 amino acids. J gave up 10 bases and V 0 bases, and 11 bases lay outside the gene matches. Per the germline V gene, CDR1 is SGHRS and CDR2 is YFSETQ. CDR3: CASSLVSAGGGGAFF. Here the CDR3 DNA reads TGCGCCAGCAGCTTGGTATCGGCAGGGGGCGGGGGAGCTTTCTTT.

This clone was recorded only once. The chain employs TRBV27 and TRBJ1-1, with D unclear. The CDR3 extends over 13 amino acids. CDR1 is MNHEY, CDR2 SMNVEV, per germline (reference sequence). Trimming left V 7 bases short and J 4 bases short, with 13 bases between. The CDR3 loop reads CASIRWESTEAFF. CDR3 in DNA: TGTGCCAGCATCCGCTGGGAGAGCACTGAAGCTTTCTTT.

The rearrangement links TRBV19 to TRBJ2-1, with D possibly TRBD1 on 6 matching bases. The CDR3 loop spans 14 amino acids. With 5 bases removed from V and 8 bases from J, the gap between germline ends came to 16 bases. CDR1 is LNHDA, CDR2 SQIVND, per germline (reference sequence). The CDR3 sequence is CASSALRGFDEQFF. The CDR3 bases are TGTGCCAGTAGTGCCCTAAGGGGGTTCGATGAGCAGTTCTTC.

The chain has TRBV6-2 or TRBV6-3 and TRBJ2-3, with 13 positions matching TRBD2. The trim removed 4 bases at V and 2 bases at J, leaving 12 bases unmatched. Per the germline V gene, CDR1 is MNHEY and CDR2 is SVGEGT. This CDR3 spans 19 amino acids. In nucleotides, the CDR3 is TGTGCCAGCAGTTTCTCGCTAACTAGCGGGGGGGCCAACACAGATACGCAGTATTTT. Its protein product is CASSFSLTSGGANTDTQYF.

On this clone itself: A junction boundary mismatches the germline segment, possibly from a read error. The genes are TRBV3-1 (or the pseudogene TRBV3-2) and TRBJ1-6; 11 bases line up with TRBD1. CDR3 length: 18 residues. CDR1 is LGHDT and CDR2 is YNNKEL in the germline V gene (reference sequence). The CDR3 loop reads CVSSQDPPGQGDNSPLHF. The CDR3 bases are TGTGTCAGCAGCCAAGACCCCCCGGGACAGGGGGATAATTCACCCCTCCACTTT.

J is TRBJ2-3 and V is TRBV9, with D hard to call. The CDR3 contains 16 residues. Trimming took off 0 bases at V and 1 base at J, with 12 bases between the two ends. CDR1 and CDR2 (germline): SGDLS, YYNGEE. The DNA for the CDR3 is TGTGCCAGCAGCGTAGGAGGTCCCGCGGGCACAGATACGCAGTATTTT. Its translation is CASSVGGPAGTDTQYF. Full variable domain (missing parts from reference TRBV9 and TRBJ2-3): DSGVTQTPKHLITATGQRVTLRCSPRSGDLSVYWYQQSLDQGLQFLIQYYNGEERAKGNILERFSAQQFPDLHSELNLSSLELGDSALYFCASSVGGPAGTDTQYFGPGTRLTVL.

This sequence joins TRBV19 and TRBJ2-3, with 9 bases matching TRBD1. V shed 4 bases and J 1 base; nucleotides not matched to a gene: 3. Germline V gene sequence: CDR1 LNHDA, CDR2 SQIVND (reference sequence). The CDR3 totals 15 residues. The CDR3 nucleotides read TGTGCCAGTAGTAGACAGGGGGTGGGCACAGATACGCAGTATTTT. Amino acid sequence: CASSRQGVGTDTQYF.

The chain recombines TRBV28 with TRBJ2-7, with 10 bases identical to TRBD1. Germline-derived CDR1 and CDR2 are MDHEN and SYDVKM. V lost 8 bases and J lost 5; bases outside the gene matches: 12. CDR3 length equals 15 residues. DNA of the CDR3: TGTGCCAGCTCTCCGAGCGACAGGGGGCCCCACGAGCAGTACTTC. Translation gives CASSPSDRGPHEQYF.

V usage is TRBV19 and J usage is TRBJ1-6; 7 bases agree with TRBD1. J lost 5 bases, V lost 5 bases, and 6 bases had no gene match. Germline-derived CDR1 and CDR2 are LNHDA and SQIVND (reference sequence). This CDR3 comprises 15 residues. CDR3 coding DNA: TGTGCCAGTAGTGCGGGGACAGCAAATAATTCACCCCTCCACTTT. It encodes CASSAGTANNSPLHF.